This record covers a single T cell receptor beta chain. This record comes from a study of human T cells and chemical hapten exposure. This CDR3 has 11 residues. The germline V gene encodes CDR1 SQVTM and CDR2 ANQGSEA. Trimming pared 4 bases from V and 5 bases from J, leaving 8 bases between. Time point: pre-sensitization, week 0. The treatment was: therapeutic diphenylcyclopropenone sensitization with weekly scalp DPC. The starting material, unfractionated whole blood, was used for total RNA extraction. In the source study's methods: There were a median of around 97,000 TCRs per sample, with a range from about 23,224 to 690,600. TCRdb processed the RACE reads anew with MiXCR; each CDR3 protein has one entry. V and J calls and clone size were set by TCRdb, not the authors. Of about 35,000 distinct CDR3 sequences in the sample, 12% were seen once.

The sample in question was whole blood, obtained in connection with sensitization to the hapten diphenylcyclopropenone (DPC). The TCR originated in a woman aged 35 to 49 with alopecia areata. Some clones in this sample may be carry-over from other donors' samples. V is TRBV29-1 and J is TRBJ2-5, with a tentative D call TRBD1 (5 bases). CDR3 residues: CSVVKGETQYF. The CDR3 nucleotides are TGCAGCGTTGTAAAGGGGGAGACCCAGTACTTC.